This T cell receptor (beta chain) originates from a study of blood T cell repertoires in COVID-19. Looking at the study overall: Collection of acute and convalescent COVID-19 samples took place in the United States, Italy and Spain. The analysed material was cDNA or gDNA that came from T cells, B-cell-depleted T cells, or PBMCs.

Per the authors' pipeline: Estimated nucleated cell counts came from reference gene primer amplification. Here immunoSEQ multiplex PCR was the method, and the copy in TCRdb shows in-frame clones only, minus some. The DNA was the basis for D and trimming; V, J and clone size are from that table. In the table there are 90,000 to 120,000 clones, around 89% of which are singletons. Sequenced sample: peripheral blood. The TCR comes from a middle-aged man with active or convalescent COVID-19.

CDR3 amino acids: CASNFGRRRTEAFF. The CDR3 DNA follows: TGTGCCAGCAACTTCGGACGGAGGAGGACTGAAGCTTTCTTT. This chain links TRBV21-1 with TRBJ1-1. TRBV21-1 is annotated as a pseudogene. The CDR3 totals 14 residues.